This T cell receptor beta chain came from a study of blood T cell repertoires in COVID-19. About the research overall: Sample material is recorded as cDNA or gDNA derived from T cells, B-cell-depleted T cells, or PBMCs.

The Seattle site enrolled patients during active infection and followed them longitudinally. V lost 4 bases, J lost 4 bases, and 13 bases lay in between. CDR3 length equals 13 residues. The germline gives CDR1 GTSNPN, CDR2 SVGIG (reference sequence). Using immunoSEQ multiplex PCR, the repertoire was profiled, and TCRdb retains in-frame clones only, with some absent. Here the sample spans a few hundred thousand clones, about nine tenths being singletons. The chain carries TRBV30 and TRBJ1-1; D unclear. The receptor's source is a woman in her twenties or thirties with COVID-19, enrolled during active disease. The material sequenced was peripheral blood. Written as DNA, the CDR3 is TGTGCCTGGAAGTTCGGGAAAGGCACTGAAGCTTTCTTT. Its protein is CAWKFGKGTEAFF. Combining the CDR3 with reference TRBV30 and TRBJ1-1 gives the whole variable domain SQTIHQWPATLVQPVGSPLSLECTVEGTSNPNLYWYRQAAGRGLQLLFYSVGIGQISSEVPQNLSASRPQDRQFILSSKKLLLSDSGFYLCAWKFGKGTEAFFGQGTRLTVV.